The 32 T cell receptor beta chains below all came from one sample that was sequenced in a study of blood T cell repertoires in COVID-19. Sequenced by immunoSEQ multiplex PCR; TCRdb stores in-frame clones only, minus some. The sample has a few hundred thousand clones, around 90% seen once. The source material was PBMCs or T cells enriched from blood (not recorded which). The source of these receptors is a woman aged 18-35 years with acute COVID-19.

This chain connects TRBV5-1 to TRBJ2-3, with 12 bases lining up with TRBD2. J lost 4 bases, V lost 5 bases, and 8 bases had no gene match. Germline CDR1 is SGHRS and CDR2 is YFSETQ. The CDR3 consists of 16 residues. This CDR3 is CASRWASGRAPDTQYF. CDR3 in DNA: TGCGCCAGCAGGTGGGCTAGCGGGAGGGCCCCAGATACGCAGTATTTT.

CDR3 in amino acids: CASSPGETQYF. The CDR3 nucleotides are TGTGCCAGCAGCCCGGGGGAGACCCAGTACTTC. The chain links TRBV14 to TRBJ2-5; D is perhaps TRBD2 (5 bases). V lost 4 bases to trimming and J lost 5 bases, with 5 bases between them. The CDR3 runs 11 residues. CDR1 and CDR2 (germline): SGHDN, FVKESK. The whole variable domain, remainder taken from reference TRBV14 and TRBJ2-5, is EAGVTQFPSHSVIEKGQTVTLRCDPISGHDNLYWYRRVMGKEIKFLLHFVKESKQDESGMPNNRFLAERTGGTYSTLKVQPAELEDSGVYFCASSPGETQYFGPGTRLLVL.

The chain joins TRBV5-1 to TRBJ1-1, with a possible D match to TRBD1 (5 bases). Germline V lookup: CDR1 SGHRS, CDR2 YFSETQ. This CDR3 is built from 16 residues. V was trimmed by 1 base and J by 3 bases, leaving 16 bases between them. DNA of the CDR3: TGCGCCAGCAGCTTGTCCCAAGCAGGGTTGGACACTGAAGCTTTCTTT. Its protein product is CASSLSQAGLDTEAFF.

A few counts support this clone. J is TRBJ1-4 and V is TRBV11-2; 10 positions match TRBD1. After removal of 6 bases from V and 6 bases from J, the junction contained 7 bases not matched to a gene. Germline V gene lookup returns CDR1 SGHAT and CDR2 FQNNGV. The CDR3 runs to 15 residues. In DNA, the CDR3 is TGTGCCAGCAGACGGACAGGGGGGCTGCATGAAAAACTGTTTTTT. Amino acid sequence: CASRRTGGLHEKLFF.

The chain is built from TRBV13 and TRBJ2-2; D remains ambiguous. V lost 6 bases and J 0 bases, leaving 5 bases between the germline ends. CDR3 length equals 13 residues. Germline assignment: CDR1 PRHDT and CDR2 FYEKMQ (reference sequence). CDR3 amino acids: CASRAANTGELFF. CDR3 in DNA: TGTGCCAGCAGGGCAGCGAACACCGGGGAGCTGTTTTTT.

The chain has TRBV7-6 and TRBJ2-2, with TRBD2 matching over 9 bases. V dropped 4 bases and J dropped 4; count of bases not matched to a gene: 7. The germline V gene has CDR1 SGHVS and CDR2 FNYEAQ. The CDR3 runs 16 residues. The CDR3 DNA reads as TGTGCCAGCAGCTCGTCTAGCGGGACTAGCACCGGGGAGCTGTTTTTT. This codes for CASSSSSGTSTGELFF.

Note on this clone: A read error may account for a junction end that differs from germline. This chain uses TRBV7-2 with TRBJ2-7; tentative D call: TRBD2 (6 bases). The CDR3 loop spans 13 amino acids. The V gene's germline CDR1 is SGHTA and CDR2 FQGNSA. The DNA for the CDR3 is TGTGCCAGCACCTTAGCGCGGGAAGACGAGCAGTACTTC. Amino acid sequence: CASTLAREDEQYF.

This clone was counted once. This rearrangement joins TRBV7-2 to TRBJ2-4; TRBD2 matches 13 bases. Per germline, CDR1 SGHTA and CDR2 FQGNSA. This CDR3 region has 18 residues. V gave up 5 bases and J gave up 6 bases; unmatched junction bases: 13. DNA for the CDR3: TGTGCCAGCAGCCCGAACAGAAGGACTAGCGGGAGAGGAAACATTCAGTACTTC. Residues: CASSPNRRTSGRGNIQYF.

This chain joins TRBV30 and TRBJ2-2; D may be TRBD1 (5 bases). V was shortened by 4 bases and J by 3 bases, with 15 bases between the two germline ends. Per germline, CDR1 GTSNPN and CDR2 SVGIG (reference sequence). The CDR3 is 15 amino acids. The CDR3 reads CAWMIQGLDTGELFF. The CDR3 DNA sequence: TGTGCCTGGATGATCCAGGGATTGGACACCGGGGAGCTGTTTTTT.

This rearrangement joins TRBV7-6 to TRBJ2-1; D uncertain. The CDR3 spans 17 residues. CDR1 and CDR2 from the germline V gene are SGHVS and FNYEAQ. The germline V and J ends were trimmed by 1 base and 0 bases, with 13 bases remaining between them. The CDR3 DNA follows: TGTGCCAGCAGCTTAGGGGCAGCTAAGAGCTCCTACAATGAGCAGTTCTTC. The encoded protein is CASSLGAAKSSYNEQFF. The whole variable domain, remainder taken from reference TRBV7-6 and TRBJ2-1, is GAGVSQSPRYKVTKRGQDVALRCDPISGHVSLYWYRQALGQGPEFLTYFNYEAQQDKSGLPNDRFSAERPEGSISTLTIQRTEQRDSAMYRCASSLGAAKSSYNEQFFGPGTRLTVL.

This clone was seen only once. The chain recombines TRBV13 with TRBJ1-1; D is unresolved. V lost 7 bases and J 0 bases, leaving 6 bases between the germline ends. Germline V gives CDR1 PRHDT, CDR2 FYEKMQ (reference sequence). There are 12 residues in the CDR3. The DNA of the CDR3 is TGTGCCAGCACATCTATGAACACTGAAGCTTTCTTT. This gives the protein CASTSMNTEAFF.

The chain is built from TRBV30 and TRBJ1-5; unclear D gene. The CDR3 is made up of 13 amino acids. Germline CDR1 is GTSNPN and CDR2 is SVGIG (reference sequence). V was trimmed by 4 bases and J by 15 bases, leaving 22 bases between them. CDR3 bases: TGTGCCTGGACCTCACGGGGTAGTACCCAACTGCATTTT. It yields the protein CAWTSRGSTQLHF. Combining the CDR3 with reference TRBV30 and TRBJ1-5 gives the whole variable domain SQTIHQWPATLVQPVGSPLSLECTVEGTSNPNLYWYRQAAGRGLQLLFYSVGIGQISSEVPQNLSASRPQDRQFILSSKKLLLSDSGFYLCAWTSRGSTQLHFGDGTRLSIL.

This clone was seen just once. The chain combines TRBV7-8 with TRBJ2-5; 7 nucleotides match TRBD2. CDR1 is SGHVS, CDR2 FQNEAQ, per germline. The CDR3 extends over 17 amino acids. V shed 0 bases, J shed 3 bases, and the junction held 10 bases outside the gene matches. CDR3: CASSLAWSGRTKETQYF. CDR3 DNA: TGTGCCAGCAGCTTAGCGTGGTCCGGGAGGACCAAAGAGACCCAGTACTTC. Full variable domain (remainder filled in from reference TRBV7-8 and TRBJ2-5): GAGVSQSPRYKVAKRGQDVALRCDPISGHVSLFWYQQALGQGPEFLTYFQNEAQLDKSGLPSDRFFAERPEGSVSTLKIQRTQQEDSAVYLCASSLAWSGRTKETQYFGPGTRLLVL.

On this clone: Other DNA sequences within the sample encode an identical CDR3. CDR3 residues: CASSLGTGAHNEQFF. CDR3 bases: TGTGCCAGCAGCTTAGGGACAGGAGCACACAATGAGCAGTTCTTC. This rearrangement joins TRBV11-2 to TRBJ2-1, with 7 bases that match TRBD1. The CDR3 spans 15 residues. V trimming: 1 base; J trimming: 5 bases; junction bases outside the gene matches: 5. In germline, CDR1 is SGHAT, CDR2 FQNNGV. Combining the CDR3 with reference TRBV11-2 and TRBJ2-1 gives the whole variable domain EAGVAQSPRYKIIEKRQSVAFWCNPISGHATLYWYQQILGQGPKLLIQFQNNGVVDDSQLPKDRFSAERLKGVDSTLKIQPAKLEDSAVYLCASSLGTGAHNEQFFGPGTRLTVL.

The chain joins TRBV20-1 to TRBJ2-7; 9 bases are a match to TRBD2. The CDR3 is 15 amino acids. V lost 3 bases to trimming and J lost 0 bases; unmatched junction nucleotides: 6. Germline-derived CDR1 and CDR2 are DFQATT and SNEGSKA (reference sequence). The CDR3 nucleotides are TGCAGTGCTAGTGTTAGAGCGGGAGGCTCCTACGAGCAGTACTTC. It codes for CSASVRAGGSYEQYF.

The genes are TRBV25-1 and TRBJ1-6; D is perhaps TRBD1 (6 bases). Germline CDR1 and CDR2: MGHDK and SYGVNS. The CDR3 spans 13 residues. Trimming stripped 4 bases from V and 7 bases from J, with 8 bases between. This CDR3 reads CASSGQGNSPLHF. The CDR3 DNA follows: TGTGCCAGCAGTGGGCAGGGGAATTCACCCCTCCACTTT.

The chain has TRBV19 and TRBJ1-4, with 11 bases that match TRBD1. Germline CDR1 and CDR2: LNHDA and SQIVND (reference sequence). This CDR3 comprises 14 residues. After removal of 7 bases from V and 10 bases from J, the junction contained 8 bases not matched to a gene. The CDR3 DNA is TGTGCCAGTACTTTCCGGGACAGGGGGGGAAAACTGTTTTTT. Translation gives CASTFRDRGGKLFF.

The chain couples TRBV19 to TRBJ2-7; 11 bases map to TRBD2. The CDR3 loop spans 15 amino acids. Germline values: CDR1 LNHDA, CDR2 SQIVND (reference sequence). V trimming: 6 bases; J trimming: 3 bases; junction bases outside the gene matches: 7. The CDR3 coding sequence is TGTGCCAGTAGCACTCCCGGGACTAGCGGCTACGAGCAGTACTTC. Its protein product is CASSTPGTSGYEQYF.

This clone was found once. The chain joins TRBV7-6 to TRBJ2-1; 7 nucleotides agree with TRBD2. Germline CDR1 and CDR2: SGHVS and FNYEAQ. The length of the CDR3 is 15 residues. V dropped 2 bases and J dropped 0; count of bases not matched to a gene: 1. CDR3 in amino acids: CASSLRDYSYNEQFF. DNA for the CDR3: TGTGCCAGCAGCTTAAGGGACTACTCCTACAATGAGCAGTTCTTC.

The rearrangement joins TRBV6-5 to TRBJ2-7, with TRBD1 identical over 7 bases. The V and J ends lost 6 bases and 4 bases, in that order; junction bases with no gene match: 9. Germline CDR1 reads MNHEY; CDR2 reads SVGAGI. This CDR3 has 14 amino acids. This CDR3 reads CASRPGTDYYEQYF. In nucleotides, the CDR3 is TGTGCCAGCAGGCCCGGGACAGATTATTACGAGCAGTACTTC.

V and J are TRBV6-6 and TRBJ2-7, with 8 bases aligning to TRBD1. Germline V gives CDR1 MNHNY, CDR2 SVGAGI (reference sequence). V shed 4 bases and J 3 bases; nucleotides not matched to a gene: 2. The length of the CDR3 is 13 residues. The CDR3 protein is CASSSTGVYEQYF. The CDR3, as DNA: TGTGCCAGCAGTTCGACAGGGGTCTACGAGCAGTACTTC.

This chain links TRBV6-5 with TRBJ1-5; D perhaps matches TRBD1 (5 bases). With 6 bases removed from V and 6 bases from J, the gap between germline ends came to 18 bases. This CDR3 is built from 15 residues. Germline lookup yields CDR1 MNHEY and CDR2 SVGAGI. The CDR3 spells CASRSGGAGGQPQHF. The CDR3 DNA follows: TGTGCCAGCAGGTCCGGAGGGGCGGGGGGTCAGCCCCAGCATTTT.

The chain recombines TRBV7-3 with TRBJ2-7, with 8 positions matching TRBD1. This CDR3 comprises 13 residues. V shed 4 bases, J shed 4 bases, and the junction held 3 bases outside the gene matches. The germline CDR1 and CDR2 sequences are SGHTA and FQGTGA. The CDR3 DNA follows: TGTGCCAGCAGCTCCGGGACAGGATACGAGCAGTACTTC. Translating it yields CASSSGTGYEQYF.

The chain has TRBV3-1 (or the pseudogene TRBV3-2) and TRBJ2-5; TRBD2 matches at 13 bases. The V gene's germline CDR1 is LGHDT and CDR2 YNNKEL (reference sequence). J was trimmed by 5 bases and V by 6 bases; bases with no gene match: 12. The CDR3 is 17 residues long. The CDR3 nucleotides read TGTGCCAGCAGGCCCGGGACTAGCGGGAAAGGCTGGGAGACCCAGTACTTC. Translation gives CASRPGTSGKGWETQYF.

This clone has a single count. The rearrangement joins TRBV6-7 to TRBJ2-1; possibly TRBD2 for D (5 bases). TRBV6-7 is identified as an open reading frame with a role that is uncertain. Trimming took off 6 bases at V and 0 bases at J, with 12 bases between the two ends. CDR3 length: 15 residues. The CDR3 protein is CASRWTPDSYNEQFF. In DNA form, the CDR3 reads TGTGCCAGCAGATGGACTCCGGACTCCTACAATGAGCAGTTCTTC.

V is TRBV12-3 or TRBV12-4 and J is TRBJ1-5; 8 bases fit TRBD1. The trim removed 5 bases at V and 5 bases at J, leaving 2 bases unmatched. CDR3 length equals 13 residues. This CDR3 reads CASSGTGYQPQHF. In nucleotides, the CDR3 is TGTGCCAGCAGTGGGACAGGCTATCAGCCCCAGCATTTT.

The chain has TRBV12-5 and TRBJ1-6, with D hard to call. V gave up 2 bases and J gave up 10 bases, with 21 bases separating them. Germline V gene data show CDR1 as LGHNT and CDR2 as FRNRAP. This CDR3 region has 17 residues. This chain's CDR3 is CASGLSPPISTPSPLHF. CDR3 sequence (DNA): TGTGCTAGTGGTTTGAGCCCCCCGATATCGACTCCGTCACCCCTCCACTTT.

The chain couples TRBV27 to TRBJ2-3, with 9 bases that match TRBD1. This CDR3 has 15 residues. The germline CDR1 and CDR2 sequences are MNHEY and SMNVEV (reference sequence). Losses at the gene ends were 5 bases for V and 1 base for J; bases not matched to a gene: 4. CDR3 sequence (DNA): TGTGCCAGCAGTGCGAGGACAGGGGGCACAGATACGCAGTATTTT. Amino acid sequence: CASSARTGGTDTQYF.

V usage is TRBV14 and J usage is TRBJ1-2, with a possible D match to TRBD1 (6 bases). Germline V CDR1 and CDR2: SGHDN, FVKESK. This CDR3 has 14 amino acids. V lost 5 bases, J lost 4 bases, and 14 bases lay in between. CDR3 sequence (DNA): TGTGCCAGCAGCGCTTACAGGGCCCCCTATGGCTACACCTTC. Protein: CASSAYRAPYGYTF.

The chain links TRBV27 to TRBJ2-1; perhaps TRBD2 as D (6 bases). V lost 5 bases and J 9 bases, leaving 11 bases between the germline ends. Germline CDR1 is MNHEY and CDR2 is SMNVEV (reference sequence). The CDR3 length is 12 residues. The chain's CDR3 is CASSRLGGEQFF. The CDR3 coding sequence is TGTGCCAGCAGTCGCCTCGGGGGTGAGCAGTTCTTC.

The rearrangement uses TRBV27 and TRBJ2-1, with 7 nucleotides matching TRBD2. The V gene's germline CDR1 is MNHEY and CDR2 SMNVEV (reference sequence). The CDR3 has 15 residues. Germline trimming cut 1 base from V and 5 bases from J; bases unmatched to any gene: 5. The CDR3 region has the DNA TGTGCCAGCAGTTTATGGCAGGGAGGGGACAATGAGCAGTTCTTC. Its translation: CASSLWQGGDNEQFF.

The gene calls are TRBV7-8 and TRBJ2-5, with D unclear. V was shortened by 4 bases and J by 0 bases, with 15 bases between the two germline ends. This CDR3 region has 16 residues. Germline CDR1 and CDR2: SGHVS and FQNEAQ. The CDR3 here is CASSSLYRSYQETQYF. As DNA, the CDR3 is TGTGCCAGCAGCTCCCTTTATCGGAGCTACCAAGAGACCCAGTACTTC.